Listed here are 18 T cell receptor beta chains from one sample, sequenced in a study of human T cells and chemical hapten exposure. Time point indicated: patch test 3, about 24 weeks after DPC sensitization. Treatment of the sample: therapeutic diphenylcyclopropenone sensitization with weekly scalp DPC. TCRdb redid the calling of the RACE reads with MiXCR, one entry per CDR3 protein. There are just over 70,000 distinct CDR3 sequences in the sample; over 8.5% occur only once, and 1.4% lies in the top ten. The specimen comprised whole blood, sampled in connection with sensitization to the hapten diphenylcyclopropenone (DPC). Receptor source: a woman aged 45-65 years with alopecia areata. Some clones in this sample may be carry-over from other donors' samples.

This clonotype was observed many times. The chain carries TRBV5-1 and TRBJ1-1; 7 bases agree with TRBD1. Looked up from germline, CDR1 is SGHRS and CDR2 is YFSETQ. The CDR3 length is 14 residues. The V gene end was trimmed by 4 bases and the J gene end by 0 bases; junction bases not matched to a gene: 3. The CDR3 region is CASSPGGVNTEAFF. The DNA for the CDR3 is TGCGCCAGCAGCCCAGGGGGGGTGAACACTGAAGCTTTCTTT.

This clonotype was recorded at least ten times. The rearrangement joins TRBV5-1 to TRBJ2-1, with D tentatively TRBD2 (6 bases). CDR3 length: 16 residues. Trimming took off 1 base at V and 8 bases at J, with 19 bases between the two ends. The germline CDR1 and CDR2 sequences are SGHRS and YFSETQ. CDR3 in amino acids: CASSLIESGSRHEQFF. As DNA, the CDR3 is TGCGCCAGCAGCTTGATCGAGTCCGGGAGTAGACATGAGCAGTTCTTC.

The CDR3 bases are TGTGCCAGCAGGGGCGGGGCACGAACAGATACGCAGTATTTT. Translation gives CASRGGARTDTQYF. This chain connects TRBV2 to TRBJ2-3, with D maybe TRBD2 (6 bases). The CDR3 has 14 amino acids. V was shortened by 6 bases and J by 3 bases, with 13 bases between the two germline ends. The V gene's germline CDR1 is SNHLY and CDR2 FYNNEI.

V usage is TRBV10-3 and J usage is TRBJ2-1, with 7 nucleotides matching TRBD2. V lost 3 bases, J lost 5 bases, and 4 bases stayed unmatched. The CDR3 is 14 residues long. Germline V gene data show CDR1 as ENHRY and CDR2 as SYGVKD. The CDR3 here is CAISDSLADNEQFF. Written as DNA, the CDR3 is TGTGCCATCAGTGATAGTCTAGCGGACAATGAGCAGTTCTTC.

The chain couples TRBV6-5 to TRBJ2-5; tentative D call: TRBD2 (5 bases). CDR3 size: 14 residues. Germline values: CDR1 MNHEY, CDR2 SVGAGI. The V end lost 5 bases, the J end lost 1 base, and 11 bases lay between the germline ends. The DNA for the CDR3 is TGTGCCAGCAGTCCCCGGACTCGCCAAGAGACCCAGTACTTC. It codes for CASSPRTRQETQYF.

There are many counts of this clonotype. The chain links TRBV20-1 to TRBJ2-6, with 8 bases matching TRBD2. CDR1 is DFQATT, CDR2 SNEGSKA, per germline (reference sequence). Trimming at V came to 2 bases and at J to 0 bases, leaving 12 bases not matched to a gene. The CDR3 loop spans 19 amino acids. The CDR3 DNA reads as TGCAGTGCTAGAAGAAACGGACTAGCCGTTAGCTCTGGGGCCAACGTCCTGACTTTC. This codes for CSARRNGLAVSSGANVLTF.

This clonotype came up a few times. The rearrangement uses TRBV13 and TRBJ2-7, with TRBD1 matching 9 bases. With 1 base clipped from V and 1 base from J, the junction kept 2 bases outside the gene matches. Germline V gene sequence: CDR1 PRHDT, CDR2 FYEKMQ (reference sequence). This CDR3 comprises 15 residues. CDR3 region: CASSLEGQGSYEQYF. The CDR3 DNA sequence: TGTGCCAGCAGCTTAGAAGGACAGGGGTCCTACGAGCAGTACTTC.

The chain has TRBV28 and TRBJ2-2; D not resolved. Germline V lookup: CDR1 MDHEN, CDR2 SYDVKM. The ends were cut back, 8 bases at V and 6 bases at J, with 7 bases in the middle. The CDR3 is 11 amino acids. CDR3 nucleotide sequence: TGTGCCAGCGGACCACCCGGGGAGCTGTTTTTT. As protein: CASGPPGELFF.

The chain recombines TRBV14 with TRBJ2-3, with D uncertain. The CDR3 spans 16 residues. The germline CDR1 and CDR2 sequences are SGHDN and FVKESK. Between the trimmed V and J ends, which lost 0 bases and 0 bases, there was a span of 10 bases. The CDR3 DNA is TGTGCCAGCAGCCAAGATCGTGGTTCTAGCACAGATACGCAGTATTTT. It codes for CASSQDRGSSTDTQYF.

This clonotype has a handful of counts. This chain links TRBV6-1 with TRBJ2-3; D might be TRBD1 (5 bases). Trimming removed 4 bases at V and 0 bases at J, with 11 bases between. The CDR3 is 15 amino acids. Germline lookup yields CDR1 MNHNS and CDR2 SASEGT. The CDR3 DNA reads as TGTGCCAGCAGTGTAAGGGGTGATAGCACAGATACGCAGTATTTT. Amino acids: CASSVRGDSTDTQYF.

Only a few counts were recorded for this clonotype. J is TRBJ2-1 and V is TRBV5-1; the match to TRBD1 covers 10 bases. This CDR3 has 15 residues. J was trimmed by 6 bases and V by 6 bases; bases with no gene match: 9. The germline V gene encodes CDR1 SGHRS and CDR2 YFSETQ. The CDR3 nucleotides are TGCGCCAGCACCCCCCAGGGACAGGGGTCCAATGAGCAGTTCTTC. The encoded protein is CASTPQGQGSNEQFF.

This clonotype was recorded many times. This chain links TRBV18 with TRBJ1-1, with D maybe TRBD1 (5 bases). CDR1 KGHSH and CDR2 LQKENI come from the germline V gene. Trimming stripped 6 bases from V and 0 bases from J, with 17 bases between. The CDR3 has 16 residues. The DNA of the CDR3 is TGTGCCAGCTCCCAACGGGACGGCTTTATGAACACTGAAGCTTTCTTT. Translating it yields CASSQRDGFMNTEAFF. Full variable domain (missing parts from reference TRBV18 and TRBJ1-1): NAGVMQNPRHLVRRRGQEARLRCSPMKGHSHVYWYRQLPEEGLKFMVYLQKENIIDESGMPKERFSAEFPKEGPSILRIQQVVRGDSAAYFCASSQRDGFMNTEAFFGQGTRLTVV.

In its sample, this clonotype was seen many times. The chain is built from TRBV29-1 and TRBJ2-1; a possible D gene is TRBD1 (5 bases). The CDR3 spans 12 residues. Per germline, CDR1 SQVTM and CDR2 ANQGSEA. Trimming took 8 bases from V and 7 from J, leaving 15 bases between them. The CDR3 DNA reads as TGCAGCTTCTCACAGGTCGCAAATGAGCAGTTCTTC. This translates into CSFSQVANEQFF.

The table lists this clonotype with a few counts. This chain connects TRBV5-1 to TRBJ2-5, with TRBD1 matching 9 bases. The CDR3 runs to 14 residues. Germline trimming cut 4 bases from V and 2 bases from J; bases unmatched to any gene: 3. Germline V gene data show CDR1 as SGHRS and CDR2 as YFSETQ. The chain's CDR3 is CASSHGQGQETQYF. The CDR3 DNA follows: TGCGCCAGCAGCCATGGACAGGGGCAAGAGACCCAGTACTTC.

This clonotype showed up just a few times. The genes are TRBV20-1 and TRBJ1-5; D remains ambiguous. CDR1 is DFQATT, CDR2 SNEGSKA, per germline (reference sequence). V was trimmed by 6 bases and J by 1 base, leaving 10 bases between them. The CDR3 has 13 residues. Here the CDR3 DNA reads TGCAGTGCCCGCCCGGACAGCAATCAGCCCCAGCATTTT. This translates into CSARPDSNQPQHF.

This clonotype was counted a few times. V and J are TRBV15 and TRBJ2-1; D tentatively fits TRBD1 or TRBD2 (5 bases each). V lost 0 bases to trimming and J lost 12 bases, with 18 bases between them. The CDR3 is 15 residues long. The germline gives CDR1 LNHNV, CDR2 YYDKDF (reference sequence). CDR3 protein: CATSRDDRRGPVQFF. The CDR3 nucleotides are TGTGCCACCAGCAGAGATGATCGTCGGGGCCCTGTGCAGTTCTTC.

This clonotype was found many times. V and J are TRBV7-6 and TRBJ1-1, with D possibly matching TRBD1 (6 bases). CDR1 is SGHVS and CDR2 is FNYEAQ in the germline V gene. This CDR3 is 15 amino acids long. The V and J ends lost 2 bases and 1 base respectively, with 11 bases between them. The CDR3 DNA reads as TGTGCCAGCAGCTTATTGGGGGGGGCGAACACTGAAGCTTTCTTT. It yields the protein CASSLLGGANTEAFF. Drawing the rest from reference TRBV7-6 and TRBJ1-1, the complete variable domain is GAGVSQSPRYKVTKRGQDVALRCDPISGHVSLYWYRQALGQGPEFLTYFNYEAQQDKSGLPNDRFSAERPEGSISTLTIQRTEQRDSAMYRCASSLLGGANTEAFFGQGTRLTVV.

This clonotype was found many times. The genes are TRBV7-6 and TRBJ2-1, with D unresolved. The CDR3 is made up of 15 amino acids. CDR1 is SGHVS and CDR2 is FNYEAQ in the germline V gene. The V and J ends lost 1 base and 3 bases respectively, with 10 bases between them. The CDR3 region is CASSLGTAVYNEQFF. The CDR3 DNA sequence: TGTGCCAGCAGCTTAGGGACGGCAGTCTACAATGAGCAGTTCTTC.